These 22 T cell receptor beta chains were all obtained from the same sample, sequenced in a study of tumor-infiltrating lymphocytes in primary liver carcinoma. Starting from about 0.5 ug of total RNA, TCR beta cDNA was produced with a primer in the constant region. The TCR beta library was amplified through three nested multiplex PCR rounds in a modified ARM-PCR procedure. In the first two PCR rounds, TRBV1-TRBV30 forward primers were paired with a C-beta reverse primer, and each round lasted approximately 10 cycles. Each CDR3 protein is one row after TCRdb ran MiXCR on the multiplex PCR reads. The sample consists of 95,000 to 100,000 distinct CDR3 sequences, under 70% of them appearing once. Co-extracted RNA and DNA came from roughly 20-30 mg of unsorted bulk tissue. Sequenced input: liver tumor tissue from sampling region 2. This sample's subset: tumor region T2, inferior pole. The receptor set was obtained from a woman aged 55-70 years with primary liver carcinoma and hepatitis B virus infection.

The rearrangement joins TRBV20-1 to TRBJ1-2; D not certain. The CDR3 length is 11 residues. Germline CDR1 reads DFQATT; CDR2 reads SNEGSKA (reference sequence). The V and J ends lost 0 bases and 7 bases respectively, with 6 bases between them. The CDR3 nucleotides are TGCAGTGCTAGAGAAGGGTTTGGCTACACCTTC. It specifies CSAREGFGYTF.

As concerns this clonotype: The junction departs from germline at one end; a sequencing error may be responsible. The chain couples TRBV4-2 to TRBJ2-7; D not resolved. Germline lookup yields CDR1 LGHNA and CDR2 YNFKEQ. The CDR3 is 14 residues long. This CDR3 is CVSSRTDSPYEQYF. The DNA for the CDR3 is TGTGTCAGCAGCCGGACGGATAGTCCCTACGAGCAGTACTTC.

Comments on this clonotype: The CDR3 does not close with the conserved phenylalanine or tryptophan, likely indicating a read error. The chain carries TRBV14 and TRBJ2-5; 7 bases are shared with TRBD1. The V and J ends lost 8 bases and 3 bases, in that order; junction bases with no gene match: 12. Looked up from germline, CDR1 is SGHDN and CDR2 is FVKESK. This CDR3 is built from 15 residues. In DNA, the CDR3 is TGTGCCAGCTGCGCGCCAGGGGGTCTGAAAGAGACCCAGTACATC. It is translated as CASCAPGGLKETQYI.

This clonotype was found many times. The CDR3 bases are TGTGCCAGCAGTTTATTTCCCTTAACCTACGAGCAGTACTTC. Translation: CASSLFPLTYEQYF. V and J are TRBV28 and TRBJ2-7; no clear D gene. The CDR3 has 14 residues. Germline lookup yields CDR1 MDHEN and CDR2 SYDVKM. Trimming cost V 1 base and J 2 bases, with 9 bases left between them.

The V and J genes are TRBV11-2 and TRBJ2-7; D tentatively reads TRBD1 or TRBD2 (6 bases each). CDR1 and CDR2 from the germline V gene are SGHAT and FQNNGV. Trimming removed 5 bases at V and 3 bases at J, with 20 bases between. The CDR3 extends over 16 amino acids. Here the CDR3 reads CASSDVRGLYYYEQYF. CDR3 coding DNA: TGTGCCAGCAGCGATGTCCGGGGGCTCTATTACTACGAGCAGTACTTC.

This clonotype was counted ten times or more. The J gene is TRBJ2-2, the V gene TRBV7-9; 8 nucleotides align to TRBD1. Germline lookup yields CDR1 SEHNR and CDR2 FQNEAQ (reference sequence). The CDR3 runs 14 residues. The V gene end was trimmed by 5 bases and the J gene end by 4 bases; junction bases not matched to a gene: 3. The CDR3 loop reads CASSAGGGTGELFF. In DNA form, the CDR3 reads TGTGCCAGCAGCGCAGGGGGCGGCACCGGGGAGCTGTTTTTT.

This sequence joins TRBV6-5 and TRBJ2-7, with D maybe TRBD1 (6 bases). V gave up 6 bases and J gave up 7 bases, with 16 bases separating them. CDR1 and CDR2 from the germline V gene are MNHEY and SVGAGI. The CDR3 totals 13 residues. CDR3 residues: CASSRHQGSEQYF. CDR3 bases: TGTGCCAGCAGCCGCCATCAGGGGAGTGAGCAGTACTTC.

This clonotype was observed once. The junction differs from germline at one of its ends, possibly a read error. This chain joins TRBV11-2 and TRBJ2-5; perhaps D is TRBD1 or TRBD2 (6 bases each). Per germline, CDR1 SGHAT and CDR2 FQNNGV. This CDR3 contains 17 residues. The CDR3 sequence: CASSSEGGVWGATAQYF. The CDR3 coding sequence is TGTGCCAGTAGCTCTGAAGGTGGTGTCTGGGGGGCAACGGCCCAGTACTTC.

This chain uses TRBV4-2 with TRBJ2-3; 9 bases line up with TRBD2. The CDR3 totals 16 residues. Trimming cost V 1 base and J 7 bases; bases outside gene matches: 9. The germline CDR1 and CDR2 sequences are LGHNA and YNFKEQ. CDR3 DNA sequence: TGTGCCAGCAGCCAAGGCCGACTAGCGGACACGTATACGCAGTATTTT. Translating it yields CASSQGRLADTYTQYF.

This clonotype has a count of ten or more. The chain joins TRBV4-2 to TRBJ2-5, with D tentatively TRBD1 or TRBD2 (5 bases each). V lost 0 bases, J lost 4 bases, and 15 bases lay in between. This CDR3 spans 16 amino acids. CDR1 and CDR2 (germline): LGHNA, YNFKEQ. CDR3 DNA: TGTGCCAGCAGCCAAGATCCTGGGGGAAAAGGAGAGACCCAGTACTTC. Amino acids: CASSQDPGGKGETQYF.

This sequence joins TRBV6-1 and TRBJ2-6; 8 nucleotides align to TRBD1. This CDR3 has 15 residues. V lost 3 bases, J lost 6 bases, and 4 bases stayed unmatched. Per the germline V gene, CDR1 is MNHNS and CDR2 is SASEGT. CDR3 DNA: TGTGCCAGCAGTGAGCAGGGGGCTGTGGCCAACGTCCTGACTTTC. This translates into CASSEQGAVANVLTF.

About this clonotype: At one end the junction does not follow the germline gene, possibly because of a read error. This sequence joins TRBV19 and TRBJ1-4; maybe TRBD1 (6 bases). The CDR3 has 17 residues. Germline CDR1 reads LNHDA; CDR2 reads SQIVND (reference sequence). CDR3 in amino acids: CTSSPEGVTSTNEKLFF. The CDR3 DNA reads TGTACCAGTAGTCCCGAGGGGGTGACTTCAACTAATGAAAAACTGTTTTTT.

As regards this clonotype: This may stem from a read error, because a much larger clone lies one nucleotide away. The V gene is TRBV28, the J gene TRBJ2-3; perhaps TRBD2 as D (5 bases). CDR1 MDHEN and CDR2 SYDVKM come from the germline V gene. The length of the CDR3 is 16 residues. V was trimmed by 4 bases and J by 2 bases, leaving 16 bases between them. In DNA, the CDR3 is TGTGCCAGCAGTTCTTTAACGGGAAGCCTCACAGATACGCAGTATTTT. Its translation is CASSSLTGSLTDTQYF.

A single count supports this clonotype. The chain recombines TRBV11-2 with TRBJ2-7, with D possibly matching TRBD2 (6 bases). The CDR3 consists of 13 residues. Germline V CDR1 and CDR2: SGHAT, FQNNGV. V was trimmed by 3 bases and J by 7 bases, leaving 13 bases between them. CDR3 sequence: CASSFQAGGEQYF. CDR3 DNA: TGTGCCAGCAGCTTTCAGGCCGGGGGAGAGCAGTACTTC.

At least ten counts were recorded for this clonotype. The gene calls are TRBV12-3 or TRBV12-4 and TRBJ2-1; 8 bases map to TRBD2. The CDR3 sequence is 16 residues long. V was pared by 2 bases and J by 8 bases, with 11 bases of the junction left unmatched. DNA of the CDR3: TGTGCCAGCAGTTTATTTGGTGCGGGAGGAGGGGATGAGCAGTTCTTC. As protein: CASSLFGAGGGDEQFF.

Concerning this clonotype itself: At one end the junction does not follow the germline gene, possibly because of a read error. The chain recombines TRBV6-5 with TRBJ1-1, with D tentatively TRBD1 (5 bases). The CDR3 has 13 residues. Per germline, CDR1 MNHEY and CDR2 SVGAGI. The CDR3 is CANSRQRNTGAFF. DNA of the CDR3: TGTGCCAACAGTAGACAGAGGAACACTGGAGCTTTCTTT.

V and J are TRBV7-9 and TRBJ2-3; D is perhaps TRBD1 or TRBD2 (5 bases each). Germline CDR1 is SEHNR and CDR2 is FQNEAQ (reference sequence). The CDR3 loop spans 13 amino acids. The V end was cut by 1 base, the J end by 7 bases, with 9 bases between. The CDR3 spells CASSLDGDHTQYF. The CDR3, as DNA: TGTGCCAGCAGCTTAGATGGGGACCATACGCAGTATTTT.

V and J are TRBV11-2 and TRBJ2-1; D possibly corresponds to TRBD1 (6 bases). The ends were cut back, 5 bases at V and 6 bases at J, with 17 bases in the middle. From germline, CDR1 is SGHAT and CDR2 FQNNGV. The CDR3 runs to 15 residues. CDR3 region: CASSLGHGGFNEQFF. DNA for the CDR3: TGTGCCAGCAGCCTTGGACATGGGGGCTTCAATGAGCAGTTCTTC. The whole variable domain, remainder taken from reference TRBV11-2 and TRBJ2-1, is EAGVAQSPRYKIIEKRQSVAFWCNPISGHATLYWYQQILGQGPKLLIQFQNNGVVDDSQLPKDRFSAERLKGVDSTLKIQPAKLEDSAVYLCASSLGHGGFNEQFFGPGTRLTVL.

In this sample, this clonotype turned up a few times. A single base separates this from a much larger clone, so it may be a read error. This chain links TRBV6-6 with TRBJ1-4; D unresolved. The CDR3 consists of 15 residues. Trimming pared 0 bases from V and 5 bases from J, leaving 10 bases between. In germline, CDR1 is MNHNY, CDR2 SVGAGI (reference sequence). This CDR3 reads CASSYSNMRNEKLFF. In DNA form, the CDR3 reads TGTGCCAGCAGTTACTCGAACATGCGAAATGAAAAACTGTTTTTT.

Concerning this clonotype itself: A read error is possible here, since a much larger clone lies one base away. V and J are TRBV6-5 and TRBJ2-7; 12 positions agree with TRBD2. CDR3 size: 15 residues. The germline V gene encodes CDR1 MNHEY and CDR2 SVGAGI. The CDR3 nucleotides are TGTGTCAGCAGTTTGACTAGCGGGAGCTCCTACGAGCAGTACTTC. Translation: CVSSLTSGSSYEQYF.

Comment on this clonotype: A read error may be the cause here, since a much bigger clone is one base away. The conserved phenylalanine or tryptophan normally closing the CDR3 is absent here, so this likely arose from a read error. The genes are TRBV5-4 and TRBJ2-1; D is uncertain. The CDR3 runs 12 residues. Per germline, CDR1 SGHNT and CDR2 YYREEE (reference sequence). V was clipped by 0 bases and J by 8 bases, with 6 bases between them. CDR3 sequence: CASSLVGYEQFI. The CDR3 DNA reads TGTGCCAGCAGCTTGGTCGGCTATGAGCAGTTCATC.

As regards this clonotype: A much bigger clone sits one base away, suggesting this may be a read error. The chain employs TRBV30 and TRBJ2-5; 14 bases agree with TRBD2. Germline values: CDR1 GTSNPN, CDR2 SVGIG (reference sequence). The CDR3 is 15 amino acids. The CDR3 reads CAWSPGTSGRQTKYF. The CDR3 nucleotides read TGTGCCTGGAGTCCTGGGACTAGCGGGAGACAGACCAAGTACTTC.